The 20 T cell receptor beta chains below all came from one sample that was sequenced in a study of T cells in Graves' hyperthyroidism and ophthalmopathy. Regions amplified from RNA transcripts were the TCR beta CDR3 regions. A set of HTBI primers served as the primers for a first-round RT-PCR of the TCR CDR3. TCRdb ran MiXCR on the multiplex PCR reads and lists one entry per CDR3 protein. The sample has 500,000 to 650,000 distinct CDR3 sequences, over 35% seen once; the top ten hold about two fifths. Input material: peripheral blood or thyroid tissue (not recorded which). These receptors came from an adult woman with Graves' disease, either hyperthyroidism or ophthalmopathy (not recorded which).

This clonotype was observed a few times. The V and J genes are TRBV7-9 and TRBJ1-4; D is unclear. This CDR3 is built from 13 residues. Looked up from germline, CDR1 is SEHNR and CDR2 is FQNEAQ (reference sequence). With 2 bases removed from V and 10 bases from J, the gap between germline ends came to 11 bases. The CDR3 nucleotides are TGTGCCAGCAGCTTAAGTGGCAGCCTAAAACTGTTTTTT. It is translated as CASSLSGSLKLFF.

This clonotype was detected many times. V is TRBV5-1 and J is TRBJ2-2, with 14 nucleotides matching TRBD2. The ends lost 3 bases at V and 9 bases at J; junction bases unmatched: 4. The germline gives CDR1 SGHRS, CDR2 YFSETQ. The CDR3 has 15 amino acids. Here the CDR3 DNA reads TGCGCCAGCAGCTCGGGACTAGCGGGAGCCCGGGAGCTGTTTTTT. Translating it yields CASSSGLAGARELFF.

This clonotype was observed at least ten times. The V and J genes are TRBV29-1 and TRBJ1-2, with D maybe TRBD1 (6 bases). With 0 bases removed from V and 8 bases from J, the gap between germline ends came to 10 bases. Germline CDR1 SQVTM, CDR2 ANQGSEA. The CDR3 sequence is 12 residues long. The CDR3 nucleotides read TGCAGCGTTGAAGACCGGAGGGGGGGCTACACCTTC. Translated, it gives CSVEDRRGGYTF.

The rearrangement uses TRBV24-1 and TRBJ1-5; 8 nucleotides line up with TRBD1. The CDR3 spans 18 residues. In germline, CDR1 is KGHDR, CDR2 SFDVKD. Unmatched junction bases numbered 12, after V lost 4 bases and J lost 2 bases. The CDR3 DNA sequence: TGTGCCACCAGTGACCACCGGACAGGGAGGGTAGGCAATCAGCCCCAGCATTTT. This sequence encodes CATSDHRTGRVGNQPQHF.

This chain uses TRBV18 with TRBJ1-1; 7 bases line up with TRBD1. V lost 4 bases, J lost 3 bases, and 5 bases stayed unmatched. The CDR3 extends over 14 amino acids. The germline CDR1 and CDR2 sequences are KGHSH and LQKENI. In DNA, the CDR3 is TGTGCCAGCTCACAACAGGGGAGCGACACTGAAGCTTTCTTT. Its protein is CASSQQGSDTEAFF.

The chain recombines TRBV5-1 with TRBJ1-2; 9 nucleotides match TRBD1. This CDR3 is built from 13 residues. V lost 3 bases, J lost 8 bases, and 5 bases stayed unmatched. Germline CDR1 SGHRS, CDR2 YFSETQ. The CDR3 spells CASSSYRGQGYTF. The CDR3 DNA reads as TGCGCCAGCAGCTCTTACAGGGGGCAGGGCTACACCTTC.

A remark on this clonotype: In this CDR3 the conserved last residue, phenylalanine or tryptophan, is missing, so a read error is likely. The DNA is omitted, as the CDR3 cannot be located on it reliably, and the CDR3 follows TCRdb's listing. The genes are TRBV7-3 and TRBJ2-7; the D call in the table, TRBD1, was not verified against the DNA. A total of 8 residues make up the CDR3, ends included. In germline, CDR1 is SGHTA, CDR2 FQGTGA. The CDR3 spells CASSLGQG.

The V gene is TRBV13, the J gene TRBJ1-6; D might be TRBD1 (5 bases). Germline CDR1 PRHDT, CDR2 FYEKMQ (reference sequence). Deletions cut 2 bases from V and 5 bases from J, with 16 bases between. The CDR3 length is 17 residues. CDR3 sequence (DNA): TGTGCCAGCAGCTTACGGGGCATAAAGGGGCATAATTCACCCCTCCACTTT. It yields the protein CASSLRGIKGHNSPLHF.

The chain joins TRBV10-3 to TRBJ1-1; D is unresolved. This CDR3 contains 14 residues. Trimming cost V 6 bases and J 5 bases, with 16 bases left between them. CDR1 and CDR2 from the germline V gene are ENHRY and SYGVKD. The CDR3 coding sequence is TGTGCCATCAGGCACTACTCTGGGGAAACTGAAGCTTTCTTT. This gives the protein CAIRHYSGETEAFF.

This clonotype was picked up many times. This chain links TRBV6-5 with TRBJ1-2; D unresolved. Trimming took off 2 bases at V and 4 bases at J, with 8 bases between the two ends. Germline CDR1 MNHEY, CDR2 SVGAGI. This CDR3 is built from 13 residues. The CDR3 DNA sequence: TGTGCCAGCAGTTACGAGATTGGCTATGGCTACACCTTC. It translates to CASSYEIGYGYTF.

J is TRBJ2-5 and V is TRBV7-2; D is perhaps TRBD1 or TRBD2 (5 bases each). The CDR3 consists of 15 residues. With 5 bases removed from V and 5 bases from J, the gap between germline ends came to 18 bases. CDR1 is SGHTA and CDR2 is FQGNSA in the germline V gene. The CDR3 sequence is CASSGRDPGMETQYF. The CDR3 DNA reads as TGTGCCAGCAGCGGCCGGGACCCGGGGATGGAGACCCAGTACTTC.

Notes on this clonotype: A much bigger clone sits one base away, suggesting this may be a read error. The chain couples TRBV6-2 or TRBV6-3 to TRBJ1-5, with D perhaps TRBD1 (6 bases). V was cut by 6 bases and J by 5 bases, with 11 bases left in between. CDR1 and CDR2 (germline): MNHEY, SVGEGT. CDR3 length equals 13 residues. The CDR3 DNA reads as TGTGCCAGCAGCAAGGACAGCTATCAGCCCCAGCATTTT. This gives the protein CASSKDSYQPQHF.

Many counts were recorded for this clonotype. One junction end does not reproduce the germline sequence, and a read error may be involved. This chain links TRBV10-3 with TRBJ1-5; TRBD1 might be the D (5 bases). CDR1 is ENHRY, CDR2 SYGVKD, per germline. The CDR3 covers 16 residues. The CDR3 DNA is TGTGCCAGCAGTGACGCAGGGATAAGCCCCAATCAGCCCCAGCATTTT. Translated: CASSDAGISPNQPQHF.

Ten or more counts support this clonotype. The chain links TRBV20-1 to TRBJ1-5, with a tentative D call TRBD1 (5 bases). V lost 0 bases, J lost 0 bases, and 12 bases lay in between. The CDR3 has 16 residues. Germline CDR1 reads DFQATT; CDR2 reads SNEGSKA (reference sequence). Written as DNA, the CDR3 is TGCAGTGCTAGAGACCCCAGGGACCATAGCAATCAGCCCCAGCATTTT. As protein: CSARDPRDHSNQPQHF.

The chain is built from TRBV25-1 and TRBJ1-2; tentatively, D is TRBD1 (5 bases). Germline values: CDR1 MGHDK, CDR2 SYGVNS. Trimming shortened V by 11 bases and J by 6 bases, and 16 bases separated the two germline ends. CDR3 length equals 12 residues. The CDR3 protein is CAASGLRDGYTF. As DNA, the CDR3 is TGTGCCGCTTCGGGACTACGTGATGGCTACACCTTC.

This clonotype was seen repeatedly, ten times or more. This chain uses TRBV7-2 with TRBJ2-5; 7 nucleotides align to TRBD2. There are 13 residues in the CDR3. The germline CDR1 and CDR2 sequences are SGHTA and FQGNSA. The ends lost 7 bases at V and 5 bases at J; junction bases unmatched: 7. The CDR3 nucleotides are TGTGCCAGCATCTCTCGGGGGGATGAGACCCAGTACTTC. Amino acid sequence: CASISRGDETQYF.

This clonotype was recorded once. The J gene is TRBJ1-3, the V gene TRBV7-2; 7 nucleotides line up with TRBD1. Germline V gene lookup returns CDR1 SGHTA and CDR2 FQGNSA. The CDR3 contains 15 residues. The junction had 12 bases not matched to a gene; V was cut back by 6 bases and J by 7 bases. The CDR3 here is CASSLTGTATNTIYF. The DNA for the CDR3 is TGTGCCAGCAGTCTTACCGGGACAGCGACGAACACCATATATTTT.

The chain has TRBV10-3 and TRBJ1-2; TRBD1 matches at 7 bases. Germline V gene data show CDR1 as ENHRY and CDR2 as SYGVKD. This CDR3 has 13 amino acids. V lost 4 bases and J lost 5; bases outside the gene matches: 4. Here the CDR3 reads CAISGQGRYGYTF. DNA for the CDR3: TGTGCCATCAGTGGACAGGGTCGGTATGGCTACACCTTC.

The chain combines TRBV4-2 with TRBJ2-7; TRBD2 agrees at 10 bases. The germline gives CDR1 LGHNA, CDR2 YNFKEQ. Trimming took 4 bases from V and 6 from J; bases not matched to a gene: 6. CDR3 length equals 14 residues. The CDR3 here is CASSPPSGRGEQYF. The CDR3 DNA sequence: TGTGCCAGCAGCCCCCCTAGCGGGAGAGGCGAGCAGTACTTC.

Comments on this clonotype: One junction end does not reproduce the germline sequence, and a read error may be involved. The V call is TRBV5-1, the J call TRBJ2-2, with D possibly being TRBD1 (6 bases). The CDR3 is made up of 15 amino acids. Germline V gene data show CDR1 as SGHRS and CDR2 as YFSETQ. DNA of the CDR3: TGCGCCAGCAGCTTCCAGGGGATGAACACTGGGGAGCTGTTTTTT. Amino acid sequence: CASSFQGMNTGELFF.